These 16 T cell receptor beta chains were sequenced from one sample in a study of technical replicates of blood from several donors. The protocol was immunoSEQ multiplex PCR, while the TCRdb copy is restricted to in-frame clones and leaves out a portion. The data hold tens of thousands of clones, with 80% to 95% observed a single time. Sequenced input: T cells isolated from PBMCs. The receptor set was obtained from a human donor in good health.

This clone was found once. The V gene is TRBV9, the J gene TRBJ2-1; 8 bases line up with TRBD2. Germline assignment: CDR1 SGDLS and CDR2 YYNGEE. The CDR3 loop spans 15 amino acids. V shed 4 bases, J shed 3 bases, and the junction held 6 bases outside the gene matches. For the CDR3, the DNA is TGTGCCAGCAGCACTACCGGGACTAGCTACAATGAGCAGTTCTTC. Its translation is CASSTTGTSYNEQFF. Full variable domain (outside the CDR3, taken from reference TRBV9 and TRBJ2-1): DSGVTQTPKHLITATGQRVTLRCSPRSGDLSVYWYQQSLDQGLQFLIQYYNGEERAKGNILERFSAQQFPDLHSELNLSSLELGDSALYFCASSTTGTSYNEQFFGPGTRLTVL.

The chain links TRBV19 to TRBJ2-1; no definite D call. V shed 3 bases and J shed 7 bases, with 28 bases lying between them. There are 19 residues in the CDR3. CDR1 is LNHDA, CDR2 SQIVND, per germline (reference sequence). This CDR3 reads CASSIHVVVLARQKNEQFF. CDR3 in DNA: TGTGCCAGTAGTATTCATGTAGTAGTACTCGCCCGTCAAAAAAATGAGCAGTTCTTC.

The genes are TRBV6-5 and TRBJ1-2; D call uncertain. Between the trimmed V and J ends, which lost 6 bases and 0 bases, there was a span of 11 bases. This CDR3 has 14 residues. CDR1 is MNHEY and CDR2 is SVGAGI in the germline V gene. CDR3 residues: CASSTSGTNYGYTF. The CDR3 DNA reads as TGTGCCAGCAGCACATCCGGGACTAACTATGGCTACACCTTC.

The genes are TRBV15 and TRBJ2-7; 9 bases align to TRBD1. V was pared by 1 base and J by 5 bases, with 9 bases of the junction left unmatched. The CDR3 consists of 16 residues. Germline-derived CDR1 and CDR2 are LNHNV and YYDKDF (reference sequence). CDR3 residues: CATSRGGTGPLNEQYF. CDR3 in DNA: TGTGCCACCAGCAGAGGTGGGACAGGGCCTCTCAACGAGCAGTACTTC.

The genes are TRBV6-6 and TRBJ1-2, with 7 bases aligning to TRBD1. Germline V gene sequence: CDR1 MNHNY, CDR2 SVGAGI (reference sequence). J was trimmed by 8 bases and V by 6 bases; bases with no gene match: 12. The CDR3 is 14 residues long. Here the CDR3 reads CASSKTGVVGGYTF. The CDR3 region has the DNA TGTGCCAGCAGCAAAACAGGGGTGGTAGGCGGCTACACCTTC.

CDR3 sequence reads: CASSSATSEREPLVQYF. CDR3 nucleotide sequence: TGTGCCAGCAGTAGTGCCACTAGCGAGCGGGAGCCTCTCGTCCAGTATTTT. This sequence joins TRBV2 and TRBJ2-3, with 8 bases matching TRBD2. Germline V gives CDR1 SNHLY, CDR2 FYNNEI. V shed 5 bases, J shed 12 bases, and the junction held 22 bases outside the gene matches. CDR3 length equals 17 residues.

The rearrangement links TRBV2 to TRBJ1-1, with 7 bases lining up with TRBD1. In germline, CDR1 is SNHLY, CDR2 FYNNEI. The junction had 8 bases not matched to a gene; V was cut back by 6 bases and J by 4 bases. The CDR3 covers 14 residues. The CDR3 DNA sequence: TGTGCCAGCAGCTCCCACAGGGGCGGCACTGAAGCTTTCTTT. Its translation is CASSSHRGGTEAFF. Complete variable domain (other parts from reference TRBV2 and TRBJ1-1): EPEVTQTPSHQVTQMGQEVILRCVPISNHLYFYWYRQILGQKVEFLVSFYNNEISEKSEIFDDQFSVERPDGSNFTLKIRSTKLEDSAMYFCASSSHRGGTEAFFGQGTRLTVV.

This clone has a single count. The V gene is TRBV7-3, the J gene TRBJ2-5; 9 bases are a match to TRBD1. The J segment lost 4 bases and the V segment lost 2 bases, leaving 11 bases of the junction unmatched. Germline V gene sequence: CDR1 SGHTA, CDR2 FQGTGA. This CDR3 comprises 17 residues. The CDR3 nucleotides read TGTGCCAGCAGCTTAGTGGGGACAGGGAGTTTCGGAGAGACCCAGTACTTC. Its protein is CASSLVGTGSFGETQYF.

The chain recombines TRBV30 with TRBJ2-1; D is possibly TRBD2 (5 bases). The V end lost 4 bases, the J end lost 5 bases, and 12 bases lay between the germline ends. Germline values: CDR1 GTSNPN, CDR2 SVGIG (reference sequence). The CDR3 covers 13 residues. Here the CDR3 DNA reads TGTGCCTGGACTACTAGTGCCGACAATGAGCAGTTCTTC. This gives the protein CAWTTSADNEQFF.

The chain carries TRBV9 and TRBJ2-7, with D tentatively TRBD2 (5 bases). Germline CDR1 and CDR2: SGDLS and YYNGEE. The ends were cut back, 4 bases at V and 2 bases at J, with 13 bases in the middle. This CDR3 contains 14 residues. CDR3 DNA: TGTGCCAGCAGCCCCGGGGTAGGAGCCTACGAGCAGTACTTC. It encodes CASSPGVGAYEQYF.

The chain carries TRBV30 and TRBJ1-1, with TRBD1 matching 8 bases. The CDR3 is 16 residues long. Germline-derived CDR1 and CDR2 are GTSNPN and SVGIG (reference sequence). Germline trimming cut 1 base from V and 3 bases from J; bases unmatched to any gene: 10. CDR3 DNA: TGTGCCTGGAGTGCCGACCGGACAGGGTTTGACACTGAAGCTTTCTTT. Protein: CAWSADRTGFDTEAFF. The whole variable domain, filled in from reference TRBV30 and TRBJ1-1, reads SQTIHQWPATLVQPVGSPLSLECTVEGTSNPNLYWYRQAAGRGLQLLFYSVGIGQISSEVPQNLSASRPQDRQFILSSKKLLLSDSGFYLCAWSADRTGFDTEAFFGQGTRLTVV.

The chain has TRBV2 and TRBJ1-2; D call uncertain. V lost 8 bases and J 7 bases, leaving 14 bases between the germline ends. Germline-derived CDR1 and CDR2 are SNHLY and FYNNEI. The CDR3 loop spans 12 amino acids. The CDR3, as DNA: TGTGCCAGCGGCTGGGCTAGCTTTGGCTACACCTTC. The encoded protein is CASGWASFGYTF.

The genes are TRBV28 and TRBJ2-2, with 10 positions matching TRBD1. J was trimmed by 4 bases and V by 5 bases; bases with no gene match: 7. From germline, CDR1 is MDHEN and CDR2 SYDVKM. This CDR3 contains 16 residues. The CDR3 DNA sequence: TGTGCCAGCAGTGAACCGGGACAGGGGATCACCGGGGAGCTGTTTTTT. Translated: CASSEPGQGITGELFF. Based on the CDR3 plus reference TRBV28 and TRBJ2-2, the full variable domain is DVKVTQSSRYLVKRTGEKVFLECVQDMDHENMFWYRQDPGLGLRLIYFSYDVKMKEKGDIPEGYSVSREKKERFSLILESASTNQTSMYLCASSEPGQGITGELFFGEGSRLTVL.

This chain uses TRBV7-2 with TRBJ1-1; D is unresolved. Trimming took off 5 bases at V and 3 bases at J, with 10 bases between the two ends. Germline V gene sequence: CDR1 SGHTA, CDR2 FQGNSA. The CDR3 consists of 13 residues. The CDR3 protein is CASSPTPDTEAFF. The CDR3 DNA is TGTGCCAGCAGCCCGACACCCGACACTGAAGCTTTCTTT.

The V and J genes are TRBV11-2 and TRBJ1-2, with 10 bases that match TRBD1. The V segment lost 5 bases and the J segment 4 bases; nucleotides outside the gene matches: 4. This CDR3 is built from 14 residues. CDR1 SGHAT and CDR2 FQNNGV come from the germline V gene. The CDR3 spells CASSRDRGSYGYTF. As DNA, the CDR3 is TGTGCCAGCAGCCGGGACAGGGGAAGCTATGGCTACACCTTC.

The V call is TRBV27, the J call TRBJ2-7; 9 bases agree with TRBD1. Germline trimming cut 5 bases from V and 5 bases from J; bases unmatched to any gene: 13. This CDR3 comprises 16 residues. Germline V gene data show CDR1 as MNHEY and CDR2 as SMNVEV (reference sequence). DNA for the CDR3: TGTGCCAGCAGTGTCGCATCCGGGACAGGGACCCACGAGCAGTACTTC. It specifies CASSVASGTGTHEQYF.